Listed below are T cell receptor beta chains from one sample, sequenced in a study of blood T cell repertoires in COVID-19. Sequenced by immunoSEQ multiplex PCR; TCRdb stores in-frame clones only, minus some. The sample contains 310,000 or so clones, roughly 87% of which appear only once. Material: peripheral blood. These receptors were collected from a man aged 25 to 40 with COVID-19, enrolled during active disease. Both conserved end residues are part of each CDR3. The D gene is left open where the match is weak. Size values are once, few and many counts, or a class for expanded clones, and some rows have none.

>NA|TRBJ2-1|TRBD1|TRBV19
CASSIRDSSYNEQFF
TGTGCCAGTAGTATCCGGGACAGCTCCTACAATGAGCAGTTCTTC
>NA|TRBJ1-1|NA|TRBV5-5
CASSFMGGWNTEAFF
TGTGCCAGCAGCTTTATGGGGGGTTGGAACACTGAAGCTTTCTTT
>NA|TRBJ2-1|NA|TRBV7-3
CASSLTTRGGRFYNEQFF
TGTGCCAGCAGCCTGACCACCCGCGGAGGGCGATTTTACAATGAGCAGTTCTTC
>NA|TRBJ2-5|TRBD1|TRBV19
CASSPGQGEETQYF
TGTGCCAGTAGCCCGGGACAGGGGGAAGAGACCCAGTACTTC
>NA|TRBJ1-1|NA|TRBV6-2/TRBV6-3
CASSFIRANTEAFF
TGTGCCAGCAGTTTTATCCGAGCGAACACTGAAGCTTTCTTT
>NA|TRBJ2-3|TRBD2|TRBV4-2
CASSQDASGASTDTQYF
TGTGCCAGCAGCCAAGATGCTAGCGGGGCTAGCACAGATACGCAGTATTTT
>NA|TRBJ1-4|NA|TRBV7-9
CASSSGHNGEKLFF
TGTGCCAGCAGCTCTGGACATAACGGTGAAAAACTGTTTTTT
>NA|TRBJ2-3|NA|TRBV9
CASSAQILRTDTQYF
TGTGCCAGCAGCGCTCAGATCTTACGCACAGATACGCAGTATTTT
>NA|TRBJ2-5|TRBD1|TRBV6-5
CASGGQGRVKETQYF
TGTGCCTCGGGGGGACAGGGGAGAGTGAAGGAGACCCAGTACTTC
>NA|TRBJ2-2|TRBD1|TRBV28
CASRPPRTGGTGELFF
TGTGCCAGCAGACCCCCACGGACAGGGGGCACGGGGGAGCTGTTTTTT
>NA|TRBJ1-3|NA|TRBV6-1
CASSVRDSFIIVSGNTIYF
TGTGCCAGCAGTGTTCGCGACAGCTTCATTATCGTCTCTGGAAACACCATATATTTT
>NA|TRBJ2-7|NA|TRBV7-3
CASSLTAGGSEQYF
TGTGCCAGCAGCTTGACCGCAGGGGGGAGCGAGCAGTACTTC
>NA|TRBJ2-2|NA|TRBV2
CARRGGFAGELFF
TGTGCCCGGAGGGGGGGCTTTGCCGGGGAGCTGTTTTTT
>NA|TRBJ1-2|NA|TRBV6-2/TRBV6-3
CASSYQKGQPRGYYGYTF
TGTGCCAGCAGTTACCAGAAAGGACAGCCTAGGGGATACTATGGCTACACCTTC
>once|TRBJ2-5|NA|TRBV12-1
CASSSRQGAHDGETQYF
TGTGCCAGCAGCTCCCGACAGGGCGCACATGACGGAGAGACCCAGTACTTC
>NA|TRBJ1-1|TRBD1|TRBV6-2/TRBV6-3
CASSTGATEAFF
TGTGCCAGCAGCACAGGGGCCACTGAAGCTTTCTTT
>NA|TRBJ1-2|TRBD1|TRBV19
CASRNWDRGGYGYTF
TGTGCCAGTAGGAACTGGGACAGGGGAGGCTATGGCTACACCTTC
>NA|TRBJ1-5|NA|TRBV27
CASSPVGYSNQPQHF
TGTGCCAGCAGCCCGGTGGGCTATAGCAATCAGCCCCAGCATTTT
>NA|TRBJ2-7|NA|TRBV6-2/TRBV6-3
CASSYEAPHLYEQYF
TGTGCCAGCAGTTACGAAGCGCCACACTTGTACGAGCAGTACTTC
>NA|TRBJ1-4|NA|TRBV18
CASSPPIRGGEKLFF
TGTGCCAGCTCACCACCCATAAGGGGTGGTGAAAAACTGTTTTTT
>few|TRBJ2-7|TRBD1|TRBV27
CASSLLSQGDSYEQYF
TGTGCCAGCAGTTTATTAAGCCAGGGGGACTCCTACGAGCAGTACTTC
>NA|TRBJ2-7|NA|TRBV29-1
CSVVKAGTYEQYF
TGCAGCGTTGTTAAAGCAGGGACCTACGAGCAGTACTTC
>NA|TRBJ1-5|TRBD1|TRBV7-9
CASSFGTVNQPQHF
TGTGCCAGCAGCTTTGGGACAGTCAATCAGCCCCAGCATTTT
>NA|TRBJ1-1|NA|TRBV18
CASSRITGLTEAFF
TGTGCCAGCTCACGGATCACAGGGTTGACTGAAGCTTTCTTT
>once|TRBJ1-1|NA|TRBV6-1
CASSELFWRNTEAFF
TGTGCCAGCAGTGAACTATTTTGGAGAAACACTGAAGCTTTCTTT
>NA|TRBJ1-3|TRBD1|TRBV27
CASSSRLTGGSGNTIYF
TGTGCCAGCAGTTCACGTCTAACAGGGGGCTCTGGAAACACCATATATTTT
>NA|TRBJ2-2|NA|TRBV24-1
CATSDPQGTVNTGELFF
TGTGCCACCAGTGACCCGCAGGGGACGGTGAACACCGGGGAGCTGTTTTTT
>NA|TRBJ1-2|TRBD1|TRBV7-2
CASSPGQGIGYGYTF
TGTGCCAGCAGCCCCGGACAGGGTATTGGGTATGGCTACACCTTC
>NA|TRBJ2-5|TRBD1|TRBV27
CASSSYRQGVGETQYF
TGTGCCAGCAGTTCATATCGACAGGGGGTAGGGGAGACCCAGTACTTC
>NA|TRBJ2-3|TRBD2|TRBV7-6
CASSLVPTSGGASADTQYF
TGTGCCAGCAGCTTAGTCCCCACTAGCGGGGGGGCCAGTGCAGATACGCAGTATTTT
>NA|TRBJ1-1|NA|TRBV27
CASKGTEAFF
TGTGCCAGCAAGGGGACTGAAGCTTTCTTT
>NA|TRBJ2-3|NA|TRBV6-2/TRBV6-3
CASSYGGAGTDTQYF
TGTGCCAGCAGTTACGGGGGCGCCGGCACAGATACGCAGTATTTT
>once|TRBJ2-7|NA|TRBV9
CASSAAPGTSYEQYF
TGTGCCAGCAGCGCCGCCCCGGGAACCTCCTACGAGCAGTACTTC
>NA|TRBJ2-7|TRBD1|TRBV7-9
CASSLSQGADEQYF
TGTGCCAGCAGCTTAAGTCAGGGGGCCGACGAGCAGTACTTC
>NA|TRBJ2-3|NA|TRBV19
CASKARGTDTQYF
TGTGCCAGTAAGGCGAGGGGCACAGATACGCAGTATTTT
>NA|TRBJ1-5|NA|TRBV19
CASRSGITSNQPQHF
TGTGCCAGTAGGTCAGGGATTACAAGCAATCAGCCCCAGCATTTT
>NA|TRBJ2-1|TRBD2|TRBV3-1/TRBV3-2
CASSQGTSGRDYNEQFF
TGTGCCAGCAGCCAAGGAACTAGCGGGAGGGACTACAATGAGCAGTTCTTC
>NA|TRBJ2-2|TRBD1|TRBV10-1
CASSESTGQGYAGELFF
TGCGCCAGCAGTGAGTCGACGGGACAGGGTTACGCCGGGGAGCTGTTTTTT
>NA|TRBJ2-1|TRBD1|TRBV7-2
CASSRTGDYNEQFF
TGTGCCAGCAGCCGGACAGGGGACTACAATGAGCAGTTCTTC
>NA|TRBJ2-7|TRBD2|TRBV27
CASQREGPYEQYF
TGTGCTTCCCAACGGGAGGGCCCCTACGAGCAGTACTTC
>NA|TRBJ2-3|TRBD1|TRBV18
CASSSTGDSTDTQYF
TGTGCCAGCTCATCGACAGGGGATAGCACAGATACGCAGTATTTT
>NA|TRBJ2-7|NA|TRBV7-9
CASSLTPSYEQYF
TGTGCCAGCAGCCTGACACCCTCCTACGAGCAGTACTTC
>once|TRBJ1-1|NA|TRBV11-2
CASSRERYTEAFF
TGTGCCAGCAGCCGAGAACGATACACTGAAGCTTTCTTT
>NA|TRBJ1-2|TRBD1|TRBV5-1
CASSLGTGQGVNYGYTF
TGCGCCAGCAGCTTGGGAACGGGACAGGGAGTTAACTATGGCTACACCTTC
>NA|TRBJ1-1|TRBD1|TRBV6-5
CASSTGQGGTEAFF
TGTGCCAGCAGTACCGGACAGGGTGGGACTGAAGCTTTCTTT
>NA|TRBJ2-1|TRBD1|TRBV4-3
CASSHAPGQSNEQFF
TGCGCCAGCAGCCACGCTCCGGGACAGAGCAATGAGCAGTTCTTC
>NA|TRBJ2-7|TRBD1|TRBV29-1
CSVGQGAYYEQYF
TGCAGCGTGGGACAGGGGGCCTACTACGAGCAGTACTTC
>NA|TRBJ2-3|TRBD2|TRBV7-3
CASSLTSAGVPGADTQYF
TGTGCCAGCAGCTTAACGTCAGCGGGGGTACCGGGCGCAGATACGCAGTATTTT
>NA|TRBJ1-6|NA|TRBV5-4
CASSLSGIESPLHF
TGTGCCAGCAGCTTGTCAGGGATTGAGTCACCCCTCCACTTT
>NA|TRBJ2-7|TRBD1|TRBV5-6
CASSFTNRGWEQYF
TGTGCCAGCAGCTTTACTAACAGGGGGTGGGAGCAGTACTTC
>NA|TRBJ1-2|NA|TRBV27
CASSSPLRGGDTNYGYTF
TGTGCCAGCAGTTCCCCTCTTAGGGGAGGGGATACTAACTATGGCTACACCTTC
>NA|TRBJ2-2|TRBD1|TRBV7-2
CASSLGHRGYTGELFF
TGTGCCAGCAGCTTAGGACACAGGGGTTACACCGGGGAGCTGTTTTTT
>NA|TRBJ1-5|NA|TRBV5-1
CASSLAGNNQPQHF
TGCGCCAGCAGCTTGGCGGGGAACAATCAGCCCCAGCATTTT
>NA|TRBJ1-3|TRBD1|TRBV7-9
CASSADRGGGNTIYF
TGTGCCAGCAGCGCGGACAGGGGTGGTGGAAACACCATATATTTT
>NA|TRBJ1-2|NA|TRBV4-3
CASSQEGVIDYGYTF
TGCGCCAGCAGCCAGGAGGGAGTGATTGACTATGGCTACACCTTC
>NA|TRBJ2-3|NA|TRBV5-1
CASSPRTQGSTDTQYF
TGCGCCAGCAGCCCGAGGACCCAGGGGAGCACAGATACGCAGTATTTT
>NA|TRBJ2-5|NA|TRBV27
CASRTDPGDQETQYF
TGTGCCAGCAGAACCGACCCGGGGGACCAAGAGACCCAGTACTTC